This is a list of T cell receptor beta chains from one sample in a study of T cell clonotyping in hematopoietic cell transplantation. Clones were read by immunoSEQ multiplex PCR, and TCRdb kept only the in-frame ones, dropping some. The table has thousands of clones, 96% seen once. The material was PBMCs, obtained 30 days after allogeneic stem cell transplant. The source of these receptors is a male patient between 40 and 49 years old who had an allogeneic stem cell transplant from a related donor, so the T cells may come from the graft donor. Some clones in this sample may be carry-over from other donors' samples. Both conserved end residues are part of each CDR3. A D gene is named only where the DNA matches it firmly. Not every row has a clone size; where given, it reads once, few, many or a size class.

-	TRBV6-1	-	TRBJ1-2	TGTGCCAGCAGTGTCAAACAGAACTATGGCTACACCTTC	CASSVKQNYGYTF
-	TRBV5-1	-	TRBJ1-1	TGCGCCAGCAGCTTGGGCGTGGTAGCGAACACTGAAGCTTTCTTT	CASSLGVVANTEAFF
-	TRBV13	-	TRBJ1-1	TGTGCCAGCAGGCGCCTAGGGGCTACAAACACTGAAGCTTTCTTT	CASRRLGATNTEAFF
-	TRBV5-8	-	TRBJ1-5	TGTGCCAGCAGCTTCCCTCCTCAGCCCCAGCATTTT	CASSFPPQPQHF
TRBD1	TRBV11-2	-	TRBJ1-3	TGTGCCAGCTTGGGGACAGGGAGCCCTGGAAACACCATATATTTT	CASLGTGSPGNTIYF
-	TRBV5-6	-	TRBJ2-7	TGTGCCAGCAGCTTGTCACGACAGTTCTCCTACGAGCAGTACTTC	CASSLSRQFSYEQYF
-	TRBV28	-	TRBJ2-7	TGTGCCAGCACAAGGGGCGGACACGAGCAGTACTTC	CASTRGGHEQYF
TRBD1	TRBV6-1	-	TRBJ2-7	TGTGCCAGCAGTGCCAGAGGACGGACCGGGACAGGCTCCTACGAGCAGTACTTC	CASSARGRTGTGSYEQYF
-	TRBV4-3	-	TRBJ2-7	TGCGCCAGCAGCCAAGATCGACCCAGGGGCTACGGCGAGCAGTACTTC	CASSQDRPRGYGEQYF
TRBD1	TRBV5-6	-	TRBJ1-2	TGTGCCAGCAGCTTGTGGGGACAGGGGAACTATGGCTACACCTTC	CASSLWGQGNYGYTF
TRBD1	TRBV4-1	-	TRBJ1-6	TGCGCCAGCAGCCAAGGAACAGGGACAGCTTCACCCCTCCACTTT	CASSQGTGTASPLHF
-	TRBV19	-	TRBJ2-1	TGTGCCAGTAGTATAGATCTGGGGGATTCCTACAATGAGCAGTTCTTC	CASSIDLGDSYNEQFF
TRBD1	TRBV7-9	-	TRBJ1-2	TGTGCCAGCAGCCTGAACGAAATCCAGGGGGCAACTGGCTACACCTTC	CASSLNEIQGATGYTF
TRBD1	TRBV4-3	-	TRBJ2-1	TGCGCCAGCAGCCAAGGGGGAGGACAGGGTGGTAGTGAGCAGTTCTTC	CASSQGGGQGGSEQFF
-	TRBV11-2	-	TRBJ1-1	TGTGCCACCGGAGGACAGAACACTGAAGCTTTCTTT	CATGGQNTEAFF
-	TRBV7-6	-	TRBJ1-5	TGTGCCAGCAGCTTAGGGGCAGGCAGTAGTCAGCCCCAGCATTTT	CASSLGAGSSQPQHF
TRBD2	TRBV30	-	TRBJ2-7	TGTGCCTGGAGCGCGTGGGGCGGGAGGAACGAGCAGTACTTC	CAWSAWGGRNEQYF
-	TRBV15	-	TRBJ1-4	TGTGCCACCAGCAGAGATAGCGGGTTTCTAGAAAAACTGTTTTTT	CATSRDSGFLEKLFF
-	TRBV7-2	-	TRBJ2-7	TGTGCCAGCAGCTTTCTGTCCCAAGGTCCCCACGAGCAGTACTTC	CASSFLSQGPHEQYF
-	TRBV5-6	-	TRBJ2-7	TGTGCCAGCATAAATGGAGGCATCGGAGGCTACGAGCAGTACTTC	CASINGGIGGYEQYF
TRBD1	TRBV6-6	-	TRBJ1-2	TGTGCCGGGACAGGGGGCCGCGTCAACTATGGCTACACCTTC	CAGTGGRVNYGYTF
-	TRBV5-1	-	TRBJ2-3	TGCGCCAGCACAATACTAGCACAAAGCACAGATACGCAGTATTTT	CASTILAQSTDTQYF
-	TRBV5-6	-	TRBJ1-4	TGTGCCAGCAGCCCCATGCCTGGGGCAACTAATGAAAAACTGTTTTTT	CASSPMPGATNEKLFF
TRBD1	TRBV7-8	once	TRBJ1-1	TGTGCCAGCAGTTTCGGACAGGGTAGTACTGAAGCTTTCTTT	CASSFGQGSTEAFF
-	TRBV7-6	-	TRBJ2-2	TGTGCCAGCAGCTTAGCGCTACAGGGAAAACCCGGGGAGCTGTTTTTT	CASSLALQGKPGELFF
-	TRBV2	-	TRBJ1-6	TGTGCCAGCAGTGACGATTGGTCTTTTTCACCCCTCCACTTT	CASSDDWSFSPLHF
TRBD1	TRBV6-5	-	TRBJ1-1	TGTGCCAGCAGTATACAGCGGCAGGGGGCGCGGGCTTTCTTT	CASSIQRQGARAFF
-	TRBV7-9	-	TRBJ2-7	TGTGCCAGCAGAGATACACTAACCTACGAGCAGTACTTC	CASRDTLTYEQYF
-	TRBV4-2	-	TRBJ1-2	TGTGCCAGCAGCTCCGATTCGGGCACAGGGAAGGATGGCTACACCTTC	CASSSDSGTGKDGYTF
-	TRBV9	-	TRBJ2-3	TGTGCCAGCAGCCCCCGGACCACGGGTGTAGATACGCAGTATTTT	CASSPRTTGVDTQYF
-	TRBV5-6	-	TRBJ1-1	TGTGCCAGCAGCCTAGACCGACAAGAAGCTTTCTTT	CASSLDRQEAFF
TRBD2	TRBV6-1	-	TRBJ2-7	TGTGCCAGCAGTACTAGCGGGAGGGACGAGCAGTACTTC	CASSTSGRDEQYF
TRBD1	TRBV5-1	-	TRBJ1-2	TGCGCCAGCAGCCGGGACAGTGCTAACTATGGCTACACCTTC	CASSRDSANYGYTF
-	TRBV4-2	-	TRBJ1-1	TGTGCCAGCAGCCAAGACAGGGACACTGAAGCTTTCTTT	CASSQDRDTEAFF
TRBD2	TRBV30	-	TRBJ2-1	TGTGCCTGGAGTGTACTGACTAGCGGACACAATGAGCAGTTCTTC	CAWSVLTSGHNEQFF
TRBD2	TRBV2	-	TRBJ2-1	TGTGCCAGCAACGGGGGGGTGGGGTTCTACAATGAGCAGTTCTTC	CASNGGVGFYNEQFF
TRBD1	TRBV29-1	once	TRBJ1-1	TGCAGCGTTTACAGGGGGTTGAACACTGAAGCTTTCTTT	CSVYRGLNTEAFF
TRBD2	TRBV20-1	-	TRBJ2-3	TGCAGTGCTCCAAGCGGGGGCCTGCAGTATTTT	CSAPSGGLQYF
-	TRBV4-3	-	TRBJ2-5	TGCGCCAGCAGCCAAGGGGGCGGGTGGCGAGAGACCCAGTACTTC	CASSQGGGWRETQYF
-	TRBV28	-	TRBJ1-5	TGTGCCAGCAGTTTAACAACAGGCCACGAGTCTGGTCAGCCCCAGCATTTT	CASSLTTGHESGQPQHF
-	TRBV6-1	-	TRBJ1-2	TGTGCCAGCAGTCCCATGGGGTATGGCTACACCTTC	CASSPMGYGYTF
-	TRBV19	-	TRBJ2-5	TGTGCCAGTAGTAGGGGTGTCGGAGGAGAGACCCAGTACTTC	CASSRGVGGETQYF
-	TRBV29-1	-	TRBJ1-2	TGCAGCGTTGAAGATCGTGTAGGGCAAAGACTCTATGGCTACACCTTC	CSVEDRVGQRLYGYTF
TRBD1	TRBV30	-	TRBJ1-2	TGTGCCTGGAGTGAACAGGGGTGGTATGGCTACACCTTC	CAWSEQGWYGYTF
TRBD2	TRBV9	-	TRBJ2-2	TGTGCCAGCAGCGGAACCGCGGGGGGCGTGGCCGGGGAGCTGTTTTTT	CASSGTAGGVAGELFF
-	TRBV6-5	-	TRBJ1-2	TGTGCCAGCAGTTATGGTTGGGAGGGCGGCTATGGCTACACCTTC	CASSYGWEGGYGYTF
-	TRBV7-8	-	TRBJ1-6	TGTGCCAGCAGCCCCAAGGAGGGTTTTTCACCCCTCCACTTT	CASSPKEGFSPLHF
-	TRBV7-9	-	TRBJ1-6	TGTGCCAGCAGCGCTGACCGGGCCGGATTCTCCTATAATTCACCCCTCCACTTT	CASSADRAGFSYNSPLHF